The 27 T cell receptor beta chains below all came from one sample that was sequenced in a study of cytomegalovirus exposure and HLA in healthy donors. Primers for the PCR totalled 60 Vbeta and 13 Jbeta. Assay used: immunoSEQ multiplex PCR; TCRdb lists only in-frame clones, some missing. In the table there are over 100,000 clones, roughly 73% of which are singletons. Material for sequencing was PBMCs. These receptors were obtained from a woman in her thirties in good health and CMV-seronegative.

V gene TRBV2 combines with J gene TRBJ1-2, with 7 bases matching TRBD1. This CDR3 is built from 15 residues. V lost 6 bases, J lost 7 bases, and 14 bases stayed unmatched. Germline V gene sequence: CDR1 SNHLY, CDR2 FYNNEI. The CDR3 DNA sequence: TGTGCCAGCAGGCAAGCTCTCACAGGGGCGACTGGCTACACCTTC. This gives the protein CASRQALTGATGYTF. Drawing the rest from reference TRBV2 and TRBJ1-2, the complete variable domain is EPEVTQTPSHQVTQMGQEVILRCVPISNHLYFYWYRQILGQKVEFLVSFYNNEISEKSEIFDDQFSVERPDGSNFTLKIRSTKLEDSAMYFCASRQALTGATGYTFGSGTRLTVV.

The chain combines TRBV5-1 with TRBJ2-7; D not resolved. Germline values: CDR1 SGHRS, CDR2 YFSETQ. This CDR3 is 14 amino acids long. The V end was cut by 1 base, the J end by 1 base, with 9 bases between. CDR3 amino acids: CASSLNSLSYEQYF. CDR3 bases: TGCGCCAGCAGCTTGAACTCTCTGTCCTACGAGCAGTACTTC.

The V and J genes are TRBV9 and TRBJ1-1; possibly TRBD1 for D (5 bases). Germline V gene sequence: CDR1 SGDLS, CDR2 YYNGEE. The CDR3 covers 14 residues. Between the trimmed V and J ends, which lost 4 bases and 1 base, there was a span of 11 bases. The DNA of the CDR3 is TGTGCCAGCAGCTCGGGACTCCAGAACACTGAAGCTTTCTTT. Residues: CASSSGLQNTEAFF. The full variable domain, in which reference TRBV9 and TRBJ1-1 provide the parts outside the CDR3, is DSGVTQTPKHLITATGQRVTLRCSPRSGDLSVYWYQQSLDQGLQFLIQYYNGEERAKGNILERFSAQQFPDLHSELNLSSLELGDSALYFCASSSGLQNTEAFFGQGTRLTVV.

The CDR3 DNA reads as TGTGCCTGGAGTATGGACAGGCGATACGAGCAGTACTTC. Residues: CAWSMDRRYEQYF. The V and J genes are TRBV30 and TRBJ2-7; 7 bases line up with TRBD1. J was trimmed by 4 bases and V by 2 bases; bases with no gene match: 5. Germline-derived CDR1 and CDR2 are GTSNPN and SVGIG (reference sequence). CDR3 length: 13 residues.

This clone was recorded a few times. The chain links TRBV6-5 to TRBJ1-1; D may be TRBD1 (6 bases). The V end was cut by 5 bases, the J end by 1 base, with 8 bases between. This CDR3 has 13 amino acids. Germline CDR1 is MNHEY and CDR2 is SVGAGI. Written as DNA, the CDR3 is TGTGCCAGCAGTCACAGGGAGAACACTGAAGCTTTCTTT. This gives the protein CASSHRENTEAFF.

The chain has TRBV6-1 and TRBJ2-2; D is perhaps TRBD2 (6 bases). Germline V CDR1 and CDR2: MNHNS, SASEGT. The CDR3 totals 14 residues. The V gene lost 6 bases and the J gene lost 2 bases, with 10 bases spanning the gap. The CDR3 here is CASREAGNTGELFF. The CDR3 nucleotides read TGTGCCAGCAGGGAGGCGGGAAACACCGGGGAGCTGTTTTTT.

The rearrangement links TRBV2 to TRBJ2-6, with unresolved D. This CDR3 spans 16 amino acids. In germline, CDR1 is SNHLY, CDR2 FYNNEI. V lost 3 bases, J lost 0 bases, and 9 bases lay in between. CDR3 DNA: TGTGCCAGCAGTGATCGGCGGATCTCTGGGGCCAACGTCCTGACTTTC. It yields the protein CASSDRRISGANVLTF.

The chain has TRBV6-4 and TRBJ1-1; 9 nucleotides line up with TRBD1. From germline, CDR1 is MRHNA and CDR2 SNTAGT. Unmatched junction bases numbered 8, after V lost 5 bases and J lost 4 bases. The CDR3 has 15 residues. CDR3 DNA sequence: TGTGCCAGCAGTAAAGACAGGGGGTCTGTCACTGAAGCTTTCTTT. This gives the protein CASSKDRGSVTEAFF.

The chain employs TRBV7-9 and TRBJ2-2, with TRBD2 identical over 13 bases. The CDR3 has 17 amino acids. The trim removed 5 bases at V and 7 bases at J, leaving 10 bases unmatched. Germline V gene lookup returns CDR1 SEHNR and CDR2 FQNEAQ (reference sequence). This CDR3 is CASSPSLGLAGLGELFF. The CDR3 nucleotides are TGTGCCAGCAGCCCCTCTCTGGGACTAGCGGGACTCGGGGAGCTGTTTTTT.

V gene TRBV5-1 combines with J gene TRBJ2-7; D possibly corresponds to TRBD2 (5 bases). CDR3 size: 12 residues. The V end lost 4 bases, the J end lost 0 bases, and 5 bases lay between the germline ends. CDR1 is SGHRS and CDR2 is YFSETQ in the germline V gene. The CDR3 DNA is TGCGCCAGCAGCGGGAGCTCCTACGAGCAGTACTTC. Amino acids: CASSGSSYEQYF.

CDR3 loop: CASSLAGGASGNTIYF. CDR3 bases: TGCGCCAGCAGCTTGGCCGGGGGGGCTTCTGGAAACACCATATATTTT. This rearrangement joins TRBV5-1 to TRBJ1-3, with D tentatively TRBD1 (6 bases). Germline values: CDR1 SGHRS, CDR2 YFSETQ. This CDR3 contains 16 residues. V was clipped by 0 bases and J by 1 base, with 11 bases between them.

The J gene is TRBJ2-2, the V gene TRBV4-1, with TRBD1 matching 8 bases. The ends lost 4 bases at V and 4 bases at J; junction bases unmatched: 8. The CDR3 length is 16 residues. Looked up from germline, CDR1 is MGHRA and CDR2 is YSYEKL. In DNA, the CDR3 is TGCGCCAGCAGCCGGGAGACAGGGGCTCGCACCGGGGAGCTGTTTTTT. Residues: CASSRETGARTGELFF.

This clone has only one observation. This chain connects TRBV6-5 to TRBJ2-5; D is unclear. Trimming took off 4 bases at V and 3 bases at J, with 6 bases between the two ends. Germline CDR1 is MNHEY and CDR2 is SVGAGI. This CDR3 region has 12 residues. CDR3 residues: CASSSKKETQYF. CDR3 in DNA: TGTGCCAGCAGTTCCAAAAAAGAGACCCAGTACTTC.

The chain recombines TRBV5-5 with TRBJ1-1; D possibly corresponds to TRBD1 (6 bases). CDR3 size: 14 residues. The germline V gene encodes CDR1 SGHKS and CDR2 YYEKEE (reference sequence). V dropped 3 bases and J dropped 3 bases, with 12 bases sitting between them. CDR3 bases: TGTGCCAGCAGCTCAGGGGTCAGGCACACTGAAGCTTTCTTT. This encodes CASSSGVRHTEAFF.

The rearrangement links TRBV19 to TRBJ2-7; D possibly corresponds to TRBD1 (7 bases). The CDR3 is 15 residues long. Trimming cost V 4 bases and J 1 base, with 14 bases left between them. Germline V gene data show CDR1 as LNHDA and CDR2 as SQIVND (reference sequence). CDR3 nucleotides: TGTGCCAGTAGTACGGGCGGGACAGCTTCCTACGAGCAGTACTTC. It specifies CASSTGGTASYEQYF.

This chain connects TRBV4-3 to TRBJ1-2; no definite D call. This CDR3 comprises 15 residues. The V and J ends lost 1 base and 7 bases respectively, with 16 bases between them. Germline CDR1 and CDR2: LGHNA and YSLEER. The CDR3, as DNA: TGCGCCAGCAGCCAAGGGCCCCGCGGTGTAAGTGGCTACACCTTC. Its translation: CASSQGPRGVSGYTF.

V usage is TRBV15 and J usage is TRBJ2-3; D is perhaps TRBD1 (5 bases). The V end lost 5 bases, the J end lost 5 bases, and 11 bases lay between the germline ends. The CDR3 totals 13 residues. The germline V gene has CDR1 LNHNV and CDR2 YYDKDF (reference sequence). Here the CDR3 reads CATSSQGQDTQYF. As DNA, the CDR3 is TGTGCCACCAGCTCTCAGGGCCAAGATACGCAGTATTTT.

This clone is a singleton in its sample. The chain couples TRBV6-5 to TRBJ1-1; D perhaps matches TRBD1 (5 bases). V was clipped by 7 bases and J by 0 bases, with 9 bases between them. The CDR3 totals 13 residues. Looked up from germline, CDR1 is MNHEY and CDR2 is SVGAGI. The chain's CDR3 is CASNPTVNTEAFF. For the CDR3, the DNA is TGTGCCAGCAATCCGACAGTGAACACTGAAGCTTTCTTT.

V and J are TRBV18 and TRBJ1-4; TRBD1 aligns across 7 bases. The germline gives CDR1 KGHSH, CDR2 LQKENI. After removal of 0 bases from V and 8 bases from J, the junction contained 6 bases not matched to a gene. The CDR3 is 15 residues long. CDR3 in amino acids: CASSPPGQDGEKLFF. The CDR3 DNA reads TGTGCCAGCTCACCACCCGGACAGGACGGGGAAAAACTGTTTTTT.

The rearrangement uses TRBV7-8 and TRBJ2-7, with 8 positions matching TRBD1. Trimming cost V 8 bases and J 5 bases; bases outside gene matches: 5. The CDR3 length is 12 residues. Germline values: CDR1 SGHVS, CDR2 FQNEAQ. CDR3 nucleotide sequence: TGTGCCAGCTTGGACAGGGTACACGAGCAGTACTTC. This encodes CASLDRVHEQYF. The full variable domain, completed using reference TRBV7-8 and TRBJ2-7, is GAGVSQSPRYKVAKRGQDVALRCDPISGHVSLFWYQQALGQGPEFLTYFQNEAQLDKSGLPSDRFFAERPEGSVSTLKIQRTQQEDSAVYLCASLDRVHEQYFGPGTRLTVT.

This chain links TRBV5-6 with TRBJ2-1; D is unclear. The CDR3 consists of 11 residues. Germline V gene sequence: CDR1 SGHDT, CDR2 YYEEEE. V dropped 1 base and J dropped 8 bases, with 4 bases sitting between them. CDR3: CASSLSDEQFF. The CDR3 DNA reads TGTGCCAGCAGCTTGTCGGATGAGCAGTTCTTC.

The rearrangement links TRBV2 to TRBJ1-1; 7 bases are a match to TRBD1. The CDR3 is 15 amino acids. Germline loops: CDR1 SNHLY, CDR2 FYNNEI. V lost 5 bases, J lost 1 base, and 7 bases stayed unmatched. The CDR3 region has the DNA TGTGCCAGCAGTAATACCGGGACAGCGAACACTGAAGCTTTCTTT. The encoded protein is CASSNTGTANTEAFF. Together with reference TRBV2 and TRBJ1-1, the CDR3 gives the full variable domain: EPEVTQTPSHQVTQMGQEVILRCVPISNHLYFYWYRQILGQKVEFLVSFYNNEISEKSEIFDDQFSVERPDGSNFTLKIRSTKLEDSAMYFCASSNTGTANTEAFFGQGTRLTVV.

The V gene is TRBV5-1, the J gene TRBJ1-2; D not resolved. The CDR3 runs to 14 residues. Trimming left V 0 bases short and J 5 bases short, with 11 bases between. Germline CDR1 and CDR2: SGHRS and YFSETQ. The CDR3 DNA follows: TGCGCCAGCAGCTTGGAAACGGAGGGTTATGGCTACACCTTC. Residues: CASSLETEGYGYTF. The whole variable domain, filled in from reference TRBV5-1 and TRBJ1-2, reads KAGVTQTPRYLIKTRGQQVTLSCSPISGHRSVSWYQQTPGQGLQFLFEYFSETQRNKGNFPGRFSGRQFSNSRSEMNVSTLELGDSALYLCASSLETEGYGYTFGSGTRLTVV.

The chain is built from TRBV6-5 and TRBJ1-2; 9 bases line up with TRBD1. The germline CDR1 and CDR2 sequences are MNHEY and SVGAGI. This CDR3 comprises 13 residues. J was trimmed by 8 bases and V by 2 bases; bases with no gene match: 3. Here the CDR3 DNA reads TGTGCCAGCAGTTACCGGGACAGGGACGGCTACACCTTC. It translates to CASSYRDRDGYTF.

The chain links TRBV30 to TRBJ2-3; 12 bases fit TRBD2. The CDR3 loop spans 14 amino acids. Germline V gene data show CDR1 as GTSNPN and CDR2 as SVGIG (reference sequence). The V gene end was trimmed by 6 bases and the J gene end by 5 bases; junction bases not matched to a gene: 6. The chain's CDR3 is CACRLAGAGDTQYF. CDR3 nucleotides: TGTGCCTGCCGACTAGCGGGAGCGGGAGATACGCAGTATTTT.

In DNA, the CDR3 is TGTGCCAGTAGTATTTCGCATCCGGAGAGCTATGGCTACACCTTC. The encoded protein is CASSISHPESYGYTF. The chain has TRBV19 and TRBJ1-2; D unclear. Per the germline V gene, CDR1 is LNHDA and CDR2 is SQIVND (reference sequence). The CDR3 is 15 residues long. V lost 3 bases, J lost 4 bases, and 15 bases lay in between.

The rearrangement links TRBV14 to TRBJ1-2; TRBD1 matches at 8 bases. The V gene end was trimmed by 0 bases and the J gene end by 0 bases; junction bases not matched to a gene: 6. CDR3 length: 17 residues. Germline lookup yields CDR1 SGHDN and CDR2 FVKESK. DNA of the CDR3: TGTGCCAGCAGCCAAGAGGGACTGGACAGGGCTAACTATGGCTACACCTTC. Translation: CASSQEGLDRANYGYTF. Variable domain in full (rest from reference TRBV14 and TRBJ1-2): EAGVTQFPSHSVIEKGQTVTLRCDPISGHDNLYWYRRVMGKEIKFLLHFVKESKQDESGMPNNRFLAERTGGTYSTLKVQPAELEDSGVYFCASSQEGLDRANYGYTFGSGTRLTVV.